The 17 T cell receptor beta chains reported below all come from one sample, sequenced in a study of T cells in Graves' hyperthyroidism and ophthalmopathy. RNA transcripts provided the source from which TCR beta CDR3 regions were amplified. In the first-round RT-PCR of the TCR CDR3, the HTBI primer set was used. TCRdb re-called the multiplex PCR reads through MiXCR, storing one row per CDR3 protein. The table shows about 700,000 distinct CDR3 sequences, with less than 15% occurring only once. The source material was blood. Source of these receptors: a woman aged 18-30 years with Graves' hyperthyroidism.

This clonotype has only a few counts. Without the conserved terminal phenylalanine or tryptophan, this CDR3 likely stems from a read error. The V call is TRBV2, the J call TRBJ2-1, with D uncertain. V lost 11 bases and J lost 4, with 15 bases in between. CDR3 length: 13 residues. Germline V CDR1 and CDR2: SNHLY, FYNNEI. The CDR3 coding sequence is TGTGCCGCGCGGCTGGAGTATTACAATGAGCAGTTCCTC. Translated: CAARLEYYNEQFL.

This clonotype has a count of ten or more. The genes are TRBV6-2 or TRBV6-3 and TRBJ2-7, with 9 bases lining up with TRBD2. Germline CDR1 is MNHEY and CDR2 is SVGEGT. This CDR3 is 15 amino acids long. V shed 2 bases and J 1 base; nucleotides not matched to a gene: 3. In DNA, the CDR3 is TGTGCCAGCAGTTACGCGACTAGCGGATCCTACGAGCAGTACTTC. Protein product: CASSYATSGSYEQYF.

The chain is built from TRBV7-9 and TRBJ2-1, with 11 bases lining up with TRBD1. The length of the CDR3 is 15 residues. The junction had 8 bases not matched to a gene; V was cut back by 5 bases and J by 8 bases. CDR1 SEHNR and CDR2 FQNEAQ come from the germline V gene (reference sequence). The CDR3 coding sequence is TGTGCCAGCAGCCGGTGGACAGGGGGCAATTATGAGCAGTTCTTC. Translation: CASSRWTGGNYEQFF. The variable domain in full, completed from reference TRBV7-9 and TRBJ2-1, reads DTGVSQNPRHKITKRGQNVTFRCDPISEHNRLYWYRQTLGQGPEFLTYFQNEAQLEKSRLLSDRFSAERPKGSFSTLEIQRTEQGDSAMYLCASSRWTGGNYEQFFGPGTRLTVL.

This clonotype has just a few counts. This chain connects TRBV2 to TRBJ2-2; D may correspond to TRBD1 or TRBD2 (6 bases each). CDR3 length: 16 amino acids. Germline V gives CDR1 SNHLY, CDR2 FYNNEI. The V gene lost 6 bases and the J gene lost 3 bases, with 17 bases spanning the gap. CDR3 region: CASSDTGARDTGELFF. The CDR3 region has the DNA TGTGCCAGCAGCGACACGGGGGCGAGGGACACCGGGGAGCTGTTTTTT. Looking up the rest from reference TRBV2 and TRBJ2-2 gives the full variable domain: EPEVTQTPSHQVTQMGQEVILRCVPISNHLYFYWYRQILGQKVEFLVSFYNNEISEKSEIFDDQFSVERPDGSNFTLKIRSTKLEDSAMYFCASSDTGARDTGELFFGEGSRLTVL.

This clonotype was observed a handful of times. The V and J genes are TRBV28 and TRBJ1-4; no reliable D call. Germline values: CDR1 MDHEN, CDR2 SYDVKM. The CDR3 is 14 amino acids. Trimming left V 7 bases short and J 0 bases short, with 9 bases between. CDR3 sequence (DNA): TGTGCCAGCACCTGGGTTGCAACTAATGAAAAACTGTTTTTT. Amino acids: CASTWVATNEKLFF.

The CDR3 here is CASSLEGYEGLREQYF. As DNA, the CDR3 is TGCGCCAGCAGCTTGGAAGGGTACGAGGGGCTTCGAGAGCAGTACTTC. V and J are TRBV5-1 and TRBJ2-7; D assignment may be TRBD1 or TRBD2 (5 bases each). The CDR3 is 16 residues long. Trimming shortened V by 0 bases and J by 7 bases, and 20 bases separated the two germline ends. Germline CDR1 is SGHRS and CDR2 is YFSETQ.

This clonotype has just one count. J is TRBJ2-1 and V is TRBV11-2; 10 bases agree with TRBD1. Unmatched junction bases numbered 10, after V lost 5 bases and J lost 6 bases. CDR3 length equals 16 residues. Per the germline V gene, CDR1 is SGHAT and CDR2 is FQNNGV. CDR3 region: CASSPMTGGKGNEQFF. CDR3 coding DNA: TGTGCCAGCAGCCCGATGACAGGGGGCAAAGGCAATGAGCAGTTCTTC.

This clonotype came up many times. The V and J genes are TRBV13 and TRBJ2-1; D not resolved. The CDR3 consists of 13 residues. Germline-derived CDR1 and CDR2 are PRHDT and FYEKMQ (reference sequence). V lost 3 bases to trimming and J lost 5 bases, with 8 bases between them. CDR3 amino acids: CASSFGQDNEQFF. As DNA, the CDR3 is TGTGCCAGCAGCTTCGGCCAGGACAATGAGCAGTTCTTC.

The V call is TRBV2, the J call TRBJ2-1; 12 bases match TRBD2. The CDR3 is 18 residues long. Germline CDR1 is SNHLY and CDR2 is FYNNEI. Unmatched junction bases numbered 13, after V lost 7 bases and J lost 3 bases. The CDR3 protein is CASKGFGLAGTNYNEQFF. In DNA, the CDR3 is TGTGCCAGCAAGGGGTTCGGACTAGCGGGAACCAACTACAATGAGCAGTTCTTC.

This clonotype was recorded a few times. The gene calls are TRBV9 and TRBJ2-1, with 9 bases aligning to TRBD2. The CDR3 covers 15 residues. Per the germline V gene, CDR1 is SGDLS and CDR2 is YYNGEE. Trimming removed 0 bases from V and 10 bases from J; junction bases left unmatched: 8. CDR3 sequence: CASSVAAGGDLEQFF. For the CDR3, the DNA is TGTGCCAGCAGCGTAGCTGCGGGAGGGGATTTAGAGCAGTTCTTC.

This clonotype was counted ten times or more. The chain uses TRBV3-1 and TRBJ2-1, with D perhaps assigned TRBD1 or TRBD2 (5 bases each). Germline CDR1 and CDR2: LGHDT and YNNKEL (reference sequence). Trimming removed 1 base at V and 10 bases at J, with 14 bases between. There are 14 residues in the CDR3. The CDR3 DNA reads as TGTGCCAGCAGCCAAGTGGGACCAAGGGGAGAGCAGTTCTTC. The encoded protein is CASSQVGPRGEQFF.

At least ten counts were recorded for this clonotype. The V and J genes are TRBV2 and TRBJ1-1; the D gene is possibly TRBD1 (5 bases). This CDR3 has 14 residues. Looked up from germline, CDR1 is SNHLY and CDR2 is FYNNEI. The V end was cut by 5 bases, the J end by 0 bases, with 10 bases between. CDR3 sequence: CASSYRSLNTEAFF. The CDR3 DNA is TGTGCCAGCAGTTACAGGAGTTTGAACACTGAAGCTTTCTTT.

This clonotype was seen at least ten times. V is TRBV20-1 and J is TRBJ2-1; TRBD2 aligns across 8 bases. After removal of 2 bases from V and 0 bases from J, the junction contained 6 bases not matched to a gene. The CDR3 length is 16 residues. Germline V lookup: CDR1 DFQATT, CDR2 SNEGSKA (reference sequence). CDR3 region: CSARPSGSGSYNEQFF. In nucleotides, the CDR3 is TGCAGTGCTAGACCCAGCGGGAGCGGCTCCTACAATGAGCAGTTCTTC.

This clonotype came up a few times. V gene TRBV10-3 combines with J gene TRBJ2-7; D is unresolved. This CDR3 region has 15 residues. CDR1 ENHRY and CDR2 SYGVKD come from the germline V gene. V was shortened by 3 bases and J by 2 bases, with 14 bases between the two germline ends. The CDR3 DNA sequence: TGTGCCATCAGTGAAGGGCAGTCCCCACCCTACGAGCAGTACTTC. Protein product: CAISEGQSPPYEQYF.

This sequence joins TRBV12-3 or TRBV12-4 and TRBJ2-3; 8 bases agree with TRBD1. The CDR3 has 15 amino acids. Germline trimming cut 5 bases from V and 2 bases from J; bases unmatched to any gene: 6. The CDR3 DNA follows: TGTGCCAGCAGTCCGACAGGGGAAATCACAGATACGCAGTATTTT. Translated, it gives CASSPTGEITDTQYF.

This clonotype has more than one count but fewer than ten. The chain joins TRBV3-1 to TRBJ1-6; no firm D call. Trimming cost V 2 bases and J 5 bases, with 10 bases left between them. The V gene's germline CDR1 is LGHDT and CDR2 YNNKEL (reference sequence). The CDR3 is made up of 15 amino acids. The CDR3 reads CASSQNSGNNSPLHF. The CDR3 nucleotides read TGTGCCAGCAGCCAAAACTCTGGGAATAATTCACCCCTCCACTTT.

The chain recombines TRBV7-2 with TRBJ2-3, with TRBD2 matching 12 bases. The CDR3 is made up of 18 amino acids. The germline CDR1 and CDR2 sequences are SGHTA and FQGNSA. The V segment lost 5 bases and the J segment 4 bases; nucleotides outside the gene matches: 13. CDR3 region: CASSPRASSGRVPDTQYF. CDR3 nucleotides: TGTGCCAGCAGCCCCCGGGCCTCTAGCGGGAGGGTTCCAGATACGCAGTATTTT.